This T cell receptor beta chain was retrieved from a study of OX40 agonist ivuxolimab in advanced cancers. Study context: The patients received ivuxolimab by intravenous route every 2 weeks at 0.01 to 10 mg/kg. In three patients, partial responses were observed, one with hepatocellular carcinoma and two with cutaneous melanoma.

About this clone: Antigen unknown.

Sequencing used immunoSEQ multiplex PCR; TCRdb keeps in-frame clones, though not all of them. The sample consists of approximately 74,000 clones, roughly 85% of them appearing once. General observations from the study: Circulating CD4+ and CD8+ T cells showed clonal expansion by week 6 at 0.1 to 3.0 mg/kg.

The CDR3 covers 14 residues. V dropped 5 bases and J dropped 0 bases, with 12 bases sitting between them. Per the germline V gene, CDR1 is SQVTM and CDR2 is ANQGSEA. With baseline, cycle 4 day 1, and cycle 7 day 1 as timepoints, blood was sampled. The gene calls are TRBV29-1 and TRBJ2-3; D unclear. The receptor comes from an adult with an advanced solid tumor such as melanoma, head and neck, liver or kidney cancer. The specimen was CD4+ or CD8+ T cells sorted from blood, collected in a trial of the OX40 agonist ivuxolimab. For the CDR3, the DNA is TGCAGCGTTCCCCGTGCGGTGAGCACAGATACGCAGTATTTT. Translating it yields CSVPRAVSTDTQYF.